What follows are 8 T cell receptor beta chains derived from one specimen sequenced in a study of Ad26.COV2.S vaccination and SARS-CoV-2 variants. Using immunoSEQ multiplex PCR, the repertoire was profiled, and TCRdb retains in-frame clones only, with some absent. The sample has more than 300,000 clones, around 89% seen once. Documented treatment: around 19 received Ad26.COV2.S at low or high dose, single or two shots; roughly five received placebo; per-sample allocation not given. Vaccine and placebo recipients were sampled on day 63 after the first injection. Sample: peripheral blood, taken in a trial of Ad26.COV2.S vaccine versus placebo. These receptors came from a person aged 18 to 65 who received the Ad26.COV2.S COVID-19 vaccine or a placebo.

The rearrangement uses TRBV27 and TRBJ2-7; no clear D. This CDR3 comprises 9 residues. CDR1 and CDR2 from the germline V gene are MNHEY and SMNVEV (reference sequence). V was pared by 7 bases and J by 2 bases, with 0 bases between. This CDR3 reads CASTYEQYF. CDR3 DNA sequence: TGTGCCAGCACCTACGAGCAGTACTTC.

This clone was counted only a few times. This chain links TRBV28 with TRBJ2-1, with TRBD1 matching over 9 bases. This CDR3 has 16 amino acids. Germline CDR1 reads MDHEN; CDR2 reads SYDVKM. With V trimmed by 1 base and J by 7 bases, 8 bases remained unmatched. CDR3 sequence (DNA): TGTGCCAGCAGTTTATCCGGGGGACAGGGTCGGAATGAGCAGTTCTTC. Its protein product is CASSLSGGQGRNEQFF.

This chain connects TRBV6-2 or TRBV6-3 to TRBJ1-1; the match to TRBD1 covers 7 bases. V dropped 5 bases and J dropped 1; count of bases not matched to a gene: 4. The CDR3 runs to 14 residues. Per the germline V gene, CDR1 is MNHEY and CDR2 is SVGEGT. The CDR3 DNA reads TGTGCCAGCAGTATACAGGGGAAGAACACTGAAGCTTTCTTT. It translates to CASSIQGKNTEAFF.

The rearrangement joins TRBV9 to TRBJ2-6, with TRBD2 matching over 7 bases. Germline V gives CDR1 SGDLS, CDR2 YYNGEE. Unmatched junction bases numbered 6, after V lost 3 bases and J lost 3 bases. CDR3 size: 16 residues. The CDR3 loop reads CASSAWGRDGANVLTF. Written as DNA, the CDR3 is TGTGCCAGCAGCGCCTGGGGGAGGGATGGGGCCAACGTCCTGACTTTC.

The V gene is TRBV27, the J gene TRBJ2-6, with D possibly being TRBD2 (6 bases). Germline CDR1 reads MNHEY; CDR2 reads SMNVEV (reference sequence). The CDR3 has 18 amino acids. Deletions cut 3 bases from V and 4 bases from J, with 19 bases between. The DNA of the CDR3 is TGTGCCAGCAGTTTGTGGCTGGGGGGATTTGTGGGGGCCAACGTCCTGACTTTC. This codes for CASSLWLGGFVGANVLTF. Drawing the rest from reference TRBV27 and TRBJ2-6, the complete variable domain is EAQVTQNPRYLITVTGKKLTVTCSQNMNHEYMSWYRQDPGLGLRQIYYSMNVEVTDKGDVPEGYKVSRKEKRNFPLILESPSPNQTSLYFCASSLWLGGFVGANVLTFGAGSRLTVL.

This sequence joins TRBV7-2 and TRBJ2-7; D tentatively fits TRBD1 or TRBD2 (7 bases each). CDR1 is SGHTA, CDR2 FQGNSA, per germline. V lost 3 bases and J lost 3, with 15 bases in between. The CDR3 is made up of 15 amino acids. For the CDR3, the DNA is TGTGCCAGCAGCTTGGCGCAGGGGGGGAACTACGAGCAGTACTTC. Translated: CASSLAQGGNYEQYF.

The V call is TRBV28, the J call TRBJ2-2; 8 nucleotides align to TRBD1. This CDR3 is built from 20 residues. The junction had 17 bases not matched to a gene; V was cut back by 1 base and J by 4 bases. Per germline, CDR1 MDHEN and CDR2 SYDVKM. The CDR3: CASSLSLDPDRVGTTGELFF. As DNA, the CDR3 is TGTGCCAGCAGTTTATCCCTAGACCCGGACAGGGTGGGGACCACCGGGGAGCTGTTTTTT.

This clone was found a few times. The V and J genes are TRBV6-5 and TRBJ1-4, with TRBD1 as a possible D gene (6 bases). Germline V lookup: CDR1 MNHEY, CDR2 SVGAGI. The CDR3 has 14 amino acids. V was shortened by 5 bases and J by 8 bases, with 15 bases between the two germline ends. The CDR3 bases are TGTGCCAGCAGTACACAGGGATTAGGGGAAAAACTGTTTTTT. Protein: CASSTQGLGEKLFF.